This T cell receptor beta chain was documented in a study of radiation and T cells in renal cell carcinoma. Assay: immunoSEQ multiplex PCR; the TCRdb copy retains only in-frame clones and omits some. The profile covers roughly 64,000 clones, with around three quarters appearing a single time and approximately 7% taken by the ten largest. Regarding time point: blood 4 weeks post-SBRT, at nephrectomy. The treatment denotes: 15 Gy SBRT to primary tumor, nephrectomy 4 weeks later. Nephrectomy followed 15 Gy stereotactic body radiation by 4 weeks. The tumor was a clear cell renal cell carcinoma. The origin of this receptor is a man aged 55 to 70 with renal cell carcinoma. The specimen was blood, collected from a patient whose treatment included radiotherapy and nephrectomy.

The CDR3 DNA reads TGTGCCACCAGCACAAGCAGCAGGGGAGGTGAAAAACTGTTTTTT. It encodes CATSTSSRGGEKLFF. The V and J genes are TRBV15 and TRBJ1-4, with D tentatively TRBD1 (6 bases). Germline CDR1 reads LNHNV; CDR2 reads YYDKDF (reference sequence). Trimming took off 4 bases at V and 7 bases at J, with 16 bases between the two ends. The CDR3 runs to 15 residues.